A selection of T cell receptor beta chains follows, all from one sample in a study of cytomegalovirus exposure and HLA in healthy donors. Profiling relied on immunoSEQ multiplex PCR, and the TCRdb table lists in-frame clones only, not all of them. The table lists around 150,000 clones, approximately 82% of them singletons, with approximately 30% in the top ten. The sample was PBMCs. These receptors were collected from a man aged 30-40 years in good health and CMV-seropositive. Each CDR3 is given with its conserved first and last residue. The D gene is left open where the match is weak. Clone size appears in some rows only: once, few, many, or a class for an expanded clone.

V gene,clone size,D gene,J gene,CDR3 protein,CDR3 DNA
TRBV4-3,.,TRBD2,TRBJ2-1,CASSQVGLGGGGEQFF,TGCGCCAGCAGCCAAGTGGGGCTGGGCGGGGGAGGTGAGCAGTTCTTC
TRBV7-8,.,.,TRBJ2-1,CASSLAWGPENEQFF,TGTGCCAGCAGCTTAGCGTGGGGGCCGGAGAATGAGCAGTTCTTC
TRBV7-9,.,TRBD2,TRBJ2-7,CASSYLGLAGGRGDEQYF,TGTGCCAGCAGCTACCTTGGACTAGCGGGAGGGCGAGGCGACGAGCAGTACTTC
TRBV19,.,.,TRBJ2-3,CASTHGTTSTDTQYF,TGTGCCAGTACTCACGGGACAACTAGCACAGATACGCAGTATTTT
TRBV6-5,.,.,TRBJ2-6,CASRTSLSGANVLTF,TGTGCCAGCCGGACTTCCCTCTCTGGGGCCAACGTCCTGACTTTC
TRBV4-3,.,.,TRBJ2-5,CASSQDVFQETQYF,TGCGCCAGCAGCCAAGACGTATTTCAAGAGACCCAGTACTTC
TRBV7-8,.,TRBD2,TRBJ2-5,CASSLQRGDGETQYF,TGTGCCAGCAGCCTCCAGCGGGGGGATGGAGAGACCCAGTACTTC
TRBV30,few,.,TRBJ1-5,CAWSVQGGNQPQHF,TGTGCCTGGAGTGTACAAGGGGGTAATCAGCCCCAGCATTTT
TRBV6-6,few,TRBD1,TRBJ2-5,CASSSLGQGGKETQYF,TGTGCCAGCAGTTCCCTCGGACAGGGAGGCAAAGAGACCCAGTACTTC
TRBV21-1,.,.,TRBJ1-5,CASSKWEVTGSGNQPQHF,TGTGCCAGCAGCAAATGGGAAGTGACGGGGTCAGGCAATCAGCCCCAGCATTTT
TRBV9,.,TRBD1,TRBJ2-1,CASSVTGSSYNEQFF,TGTGCCAGCAGCGTGACAGGGAGCTCCTACAATGAGCAGTTCTTC
TRBV6-1,.,TRBD2,TRBJ2-3,CASSETSGMAADTQYF,TGTGCCAGCAGTGAAACTAGCGGGATGGCTGCAGATACGCAGTATTTT
TRBV6-6,once,.,TRBJ1-1,CATVIPGGNTEAFF,TGTGCCACCGTCATACCGGGGGGGAACACTGAAGCTTTCTTT
TRBV18,.,.,TRBJ2-3,CASSLTQGSTDTQYF,TGTGCCAGCTCACTAACGCAGGGGAGCACAGATACGCAGTATTTT
TRBV18,medium-sized,.,TRBJ2-7,CASSPGQTDTYEQYF,TGTGCCAGCTCGCCAGGACAGACCGATACCTACGAGCAGTACTTC
TRBV6-5,.,TRBD2,TRBJ2-1,CASSYTRTSGVGEQFF,TGTGCCAGCAGTTACACCCGGACTAGCGGGGTTGGTGAGCAGTTCTTC
TRBV7-8,.,TRBD1,TRBJ1-1,CASSLMTGRSTEAFF,TGTGCCAGCAGCCTTATGACAGGGCGTTCCACTGAAGCTTTCTTT
TRBV2,.,TRBD1,TRBJ2-5,CASSEWTGQETQYF,TGTGCCAGCAGCGAATGGACAGGGCAAGAGACCCAGTACTTC
TRBV4-1,.,.,TRBJ2-1,CASSQARLYNEQFF,TGCGCCAGCAGCCAAGCGCGGCTCTACAATGAGCAGTTCTTC
TRBV7-8,.,TRBD2,TRBJ2-1,CASSLEGTTHNEQFF,TGTGCCAGCAGCTTAGAAGGGACTACACACAATGAGCAGTTCTTC
TRBV19,once,TRBD2,TRBJ2-2,CASSGTSGYTGELFF,TGTGCCAGTAGTGGGACTAGCGGCTACACCGGGGAGCTGTTTTTT
TRBV7-9,.,TRBD1,TRBJ2-7,CASSSRDRAYEQYF,TGTGCCAGCAGCAGCCGGGACAGGGCTTACGAGCAGTACTTC
TRBV7-9,medium-sized,TRBD2,TRBJ2-7,CASFIAGSYEQYF,TGTGCCAGCTTCATAGCGGGCTCCTACGAGCAGTACTTC
TRBV6-6,.,.,TRBJ2-7,CASSKRGSGSYEQYF,TGTGCCAGCAGTAAACGCGGTTCCGGCTCCTACGAGCAGTACTTC
TRBV4-2,.,TRBD2,TRBJ2-1,CASSWTSGYNEQFF,TGTGCCAGCAGCTGGACTAGCGGTTACAATGAGCAGTTCTTC
TRBV27,.,.,TRBJ1-5,CASSIGRGQPQHF,TGTGCCAGCAGTATAGGGAGGGGCCAGCCCCAGCATTTT
TRBV4-1,.,TRBD1,TRBJ1-2,CASSQDRGTGGLDGYTF,TGCGCCAGCAGCCAAGATAGGGGGACAGGGGGCTTGGACGGCTACACCTTC
TRBV19,.,TRBD1,TRBJ1-4,CASSAGTDTEKLFF,TGTGCCAGTAGCGCCGGGACAGATACAGAAAAACTGTTTTTT
TRBV4-1,.,.,TRBJ1-2,CASSQDLGSYYGYTF,TGCGCCAGCAGCCAAGATCTGGGCAGCTACTATGGCTACACCTTC
TRBV5-1,.,TRBD1,TRBJ1-6,CASSSGQGKSSPLHF,TGCGCCAGCAGCTCCGGACAGGGAAAGAGTTCACCCCTCCACTTT
TRBV7-8,.,.,TRBJ1-5,CASSLFGQNQPQHF,TGTGCCAGCAGCTTATTTGGCCAGAACCAGCCCCAGCATTTT
TRBV5-1,.,TRBD1,TRBJ1-5,CASSLDRGSNQPQHF,TGCGCCAGCAGCCTGGACAGGGGCAGCAATCAGCCCCAGCATTTT
TRBV9,.,TRBD2,TRBJ2-1,CASSVTSGAHNEQFF,TGTGCCAGCAGCGTTACTAGCGGGGCCCACAATGAGCAGTTCTTC
TRBV5-1,.,.,TRBJ2-2,CATNRANTGELFF,TGCGCCACCAACAGGGCGAACACCGGGGAGCTGTTTTTT
TRBV28,once,.,TRBJ2-1,CASSFSARGSYNEQFF,TGTGCCAGCAGTTTTTCGGCCAGAGGCTCCTACAATGAGCAGTTCTTC
TRBV10-2,few,.,TRBJ1-5,CASSVGPGDQPQHF,TGCGCCAGCAGTGTAGGTCCTGGAGATCAGCCCCAGCATTTT
TRBV27,once,.,TRBJ1-4,CASSDRDIEKLFF,TGTGCCAGCAGTGACCGGGACATCGAAAAACTGTTTTTT
TRBV5-1,.,.,TRBJ1-4,CASTRGNNEKLFF,TGCGCCAGCACCCGGGGGAATAATGAAAAACTGTTTTTT
TRBV19,few,TRBD1,TRBJ2-3,CASSIGQGTDTQYF,TGTGCCAGTAGTATCGGACAGGGTACAGATACGCAGTATTTT
TRBV7-3,.,.,TRBJ1-2,CASSPGEGYGYTF,TGTGCCAGCAGTCCGGGCGAGGGCTATGGCTACACCTTC
TRBV11-2,.,TRBD2,TRBJ2-7,CASSPGGAGGYYEQYF,TGTGCCAGCAGCCCGGGCGGTGCGGGGGGCTACTACGAGCAGTACTTC
TRBV2,.,TRBD2,TRBJ2-1,CASDEGTTRFF,TGTGCCAGCGATGAGGGGACTACTCGGTTCTTC
TRBV27,.,TRBD1,TRBJ2-7,CASSTLPAGTGGVEQYF,TGTGCCAGCAGTACCCTACCGGCCGGGACAGGGGGGGTCGAGCAGTACTTC
TRBV7-3,.,.,TRBJ2-3,CASAPGANTDTQYF,TGTGCCAGCGCACCAGGGGCGAACACAGATACGCAGTATTTT
TRBV7-3,.,.,TRBJ2-7,CASSLAPDSGFYEQYF,TGTGCCAGCAGCTTAGCCCCGGACAGCGGATTCTACGAGCAGTACTTC
TRBV18,.,TRBD2,TRBJ2-1,CASSLLGTTPDNEIF,TGTGCCAGCTCACTACTCGGGACTACCCCTGATAATGAGATCTTC
TRBV5-6,few,.,TRBJ2-7,CASSFDRLSYEQYF,TGTGCCAGCAGCTTTGACAGGTTATCCTACGAGCAGTACTTC
TRBV29-1,.,.,TRBJ1-1,CSAQGWTEAFF,TGCAGCGCCCAGGGATGGACTGAAGCTTTCTTT